Detailed here is one T cell receptor beta chain. Its antigen is currently unknown. V was cut by 6 bases and J by 3 bases, with 14 bases left in between. Germline-derived CDR1 and CDR2 are DFQATT and SNEGSKA (reference sequence). The CDR3 consists of 13 residues. This entry is derived from a study of T cell repertoires in cytomegalovirus infection. Whole-study results and caveats: Dominating the ex vivo response were TCR beta clonotypes that were CMV-specific and HLA-C-restricted. Adding up the frequency of public TCR beta families identified people who carried CMV plus the relevant HLA.

TCRdb re-called the reads with MiXCR, one entry per CDR3 protein. Of about 890,000 distinct CDR3 sequences in the sample, approximately 30% were seen once. The sequence derives from a human donor in good health (CMV status not recorded). Some clones in this sample may be carry-over from other donors' samples. This chain uses TRBV20-1 with TRBJ1-2; TRBD1 might be the D (5 bases). The sample in question was cultured CD8+ T cells from PBMCs, obtained from culture after CMV antigen stimulation. CDR3 region: CSADFDSYYGYTF. The CDR3 coding sequence is TGCAGTGCCGATTTCGACAGCTACTATGGCTACACCTTC.